The rows below give T cell receptor beta chains drawn from one sample of a study of blood T cell repertoires in COVID-19. Libraries were prepared by immunoSEQ multiplex PCR; TCRdb keeps only in-frame clonotypes and omits some of them. The data hold some 37,000 clones, with about 88% observed a single time. Sequencing was carried out using peripheral blood. The receptors originated from a man aged 50-59 years in a cohort sampled during active COVID-19. The CDR3 runs from the conserved cysteine through the conserved F or W. The D gene is left open where the match is weak. Expanded clones are given a class, and other clones once, few, many or no size at all.

TRBV5-5	.	TRBJ1-2	.	CASSPNRAGYGYTF	TGTGCCAGCAGCCCAAACAGGGCCGGCTATGGCTACACCTTC
TRBV4-1	TRBD1	TRBJ2-1	.	CASSQEGTWTGINNEQFF	TGCGCCAGCAGCCAAGAGGGGACCTGGACAGGGATTAACAATGAGCAGTTCTTC
TRBV25-1	TRBD2	TRBJ2-5	.	CASSPTAGGGETQYF	TGTGCCAGCAGTCCCACAGCGGGGGGAGGTGAGACCCAGTACTTC
TRBV6-2/TRBV6-3	TRBD2	TRBJ2-1	.	CASSYRLAGSTYNEQFF	TGTGCCAGCAGTTACCGACTAGCGGGGAGCACCTACAATGAGCAGTTCTTC
TRBV7-2	TRBD2	TRBJ2-3	.	CASSLTSGDTDTQYF	TGTGCCAGCAGCCTCACTAGCGGGGATACAGATACGCAGTATTTT
TRBV7-6	TRBD2	TRBJ2-7	.	CASSSAGGRGGTYEQYF	TGTGCCAGCAGCTCCGCCGGGGGGCGGGGGGGAACCTACGAGCAGTACTTC
TRBV7-2	.	TRBJ1-6	few	CASSLEGHSPLHF	TGTGCCAGCAGCTTGGAGGGGCATTCACCCCTCCACTTT
TRBV6-5	.	TRBJ2-7	.	CASQGQSASYEQYF	TGTGCCAGCCAAGGACAGAGTGCGTCCTACGAGCAGTACTTC
TRBV5-5	TRBD2	TRBJ2-1	.	CASSFRAGGIDEQFF	TGTGCCAGCAGCTTCAGAGCGGGAGGGATCGATGAGCAGTTCTTC
TRBV7-8	TRBD2	TRBJ2-1	.	CASSSKGTSGYNEQFF	TGTGCCAGCAGCTCTAAGGGGACTAGCGGATACAATGAGCAGTTCTTC
TRBV5-1	.	TRBJ1-1	.	CASSSGHSGDTEAFF	TGCGCCAGCAGCTCGGGACACTCAGGGGACACTGAAGCTTTCTTT
TRBV7-2	.	TRBJ2-7	.	CASSLTGLPSSYEQYF	TGTGCCAGCAGCTTGACGGGACTCCCCAGCTCCTACGAGCAGTACTTC
TRBV6-2/TRBV6-3	TRBD1	TRBJ1-2	few	CASSYSGTASGYTF	TGTGCCAGCAGTTACTCCGGGACAGCCAGTGGCTACACCTTC
TRBV4-1	.	TRBJ1-5	.	CASSQETGYSNQPQHF	TGCGCCAGCAGCCAAGAGACGGGGTATAGCAATCAGCCCCAGCATTTT
TRBV5-6	TRBD2	TRBJ2-3	.	CASSPRGGGSTDTQYF	TGTGCCAGCAGTCCCCGGGGGGGCGGTAGCACAGATACGCAGTATTTT
TRBV5-5	TRBD1	TRBJ1-3	.	CASSLWDRGNTIYF	TGTGCCAGCAGCCTTTGGGACAGGGGAAACACCATATATTTT
TRBV10-3	.	TRBJ2-1	once	CAIRSGYNEQFF	TGTGCCATCAGATCGGGGTACAATGAGCAGTTCTTC
TRBV30	.	TRBJ1-2	.	CAWSPGTQHYGYTF	TGTGCCTGGAGTCCCGGGACTCAACACTATGGCTACACCTTC
TRBV11-2	TRBD2	TRBJ2-7	.	CASSSGAGQIYEQYF	TGTGCCAGCAGCTCGGGAGCGGGGCAGATCTACGAGCAGTACTTC
TRBV10-2	.	TRBJ2-7	.	CASSDSPSYEQYF	TGCGCCAGCAGCGACTCGCCCTCCTACGAGCAGTACTTC
TRBV9	TRBD2	TRBJ2-5	.	CASSVESGIETQYF	TGTGCCAGCAGCGTAGAGAGCGGGATCGAGACCCAGTACTTC
TRBV5-1	TRBD1	TRBJ1-1	.	CASSLDGRGYTEAFF	TGCGCCAGCAGCTTGGATGGCAGGGGGTACACTGAAGCTTTCTTT
TRBV4-3	.	TRBJ1-5	.	CASSQSRARSNPQHF	TGCGCCAGCAGCCAGAGCAGGGCTCGGTCGAATCCCCAGCATTTT
TRBV7-3	TRBD1	TRBJ1-2	once	CASSPGGDYGYTF	TGTGCCAGCAGTCCAGGGGGCGACTATGGCTACACCTTC
TRBV7-3	TRBD2	TRBJ2-3	.	CASSPSGNPDTQYF	TGTGCCAGCAGCCCAAGCGGGAATCCAGATACGCAGTATTTT
TRBV5-1	TRBD2	TRBJ2-3	.	CASSRDFRGESDTQYF	TGCGCCAGCAGCCGGGACTTCCGGGGGGAATCAGATACGCAGTATTTT
TRBV9	.	TRBJ1-3	.	CASSVVPGFGNTIYF	TGTGCCAGCAGCGTAGTGCCAGGGTTTGGAAACACCATATATTTT
TRBV5-1	.	TRBJ1-4	.	CASSFRAANEKLFF	TGCGCCAGCAGCTTCAGGGCGGCTAATGAAAAACTGTTTTTT
TRBV7-9	.	TRBJ2-5	once	CASSLGAETQYF	TGTGCCAGCAGCTTAGGCGCGGAGACCCAGTACTTC
TRBV19	.	TRBJ1-4	once	CASSEGVEKLFF	TGTGCCAGTAGTGAGGGTGTTGAAAAACTGTTTTTT
TRBV6-1	.	TRBJ1-1	.	CASSEGLPPQGSNTEAFF	TGTGCCAGCAGTGAAGGGCTCCCCCCACAGGGTTCGAACACTGAAGCTTTCTTT
TRBV13	.	TRBJ2-5	.	CASSLSLAPQETQYF	TGTGCCAGCAGCTTAAGCCTAGCACCCCAAGAGACCCAGTACTTC